Shown below are 21 T cell receptor beta chains from a single sample sequenced in a study of multiple sclerosis patients with progressive multifocal leukoencephalopathy. The data were produced by immunoSEQ multiplex PCR, yet TCRdb's version contains in-frame clones alone and is incomplete. The top ten clones hold around 2% of a sample with about 25,000 clones, approximately 90% of them seen once. Time point reported: more than ten months of natalizumab therapy. The starting material was PBMCs, obtained from a patient treated with natalizumab. The receptor set was obtained from a man between 25 and 39 years old with multiple sclerosis.

The rearrangement joins TRBV5-4 to TRBJ2-3; tentative D call: TRBD2 (5 bases). The CDR3 spans 17 residues. Looked up from germline, CDR1 is SGHNT and CDR2 is YYREEE (reference sequence). V was pared by 4 bases and J by 6 bases, with 24 bases between. CDR3 amino acids: CASSPLLTSSGGDTQYF. The CDR3 coding sequence is TGTGCCAGCAGCCCCTTACTGACAAGTTCCGGCGGGGATACGCAGTATTTT.

The J gene is TRBJ1-1, the V gene TRBV20-1; D might be TRBD1 (5 bases). Deletions cut 6 bases from V and 6 bases from J, with 11 bases between. The CDR3 totals 11 residues. Germline CDR1 reads DFQATT; CDR2 reads SNEGSKA (reference sequence). CDR3: CSAAQGSEAFF. The CDR3, as DNA: TGCAGTGCGGCTCAGGGTTCTGAAGCTTTCTTT.

This clone was recorded once. The J gene is TRBJ2-7, the V gene TRBV7-9; 10 bases are a match to TRBD2. This CDR3 is 14 amino acids long. Per germline, CDR1 SEHNR and CDR2 FQNEAQ (reference sequence). V lost 8 bases, J lost 6 bases, and 10 bases stayed unmatched. The CDR3 here is CASVVAGGQGEQYF. CDR3 coding DNA: TGTGCCAGCGTGGTAGCGGGAGGCCAGGGCGAGCAGTACTTC. The whole variable domain, filled in from reference TRBV7-9 and TRBJ2-7, reads DTGVSQNPRHKITKRGQNVTFRCDPISEHNRLYWYRQTLGQGPEFLTYFQNEAQLEKSRLLSDRFSAERPKGSFSTLEIQRTEQGDSAMYLCASVVAGGQGEQYFGPGTRLTVT.

The V call is TRBV15, the J call TRBJ2-7; no firm D call. Germline loops: CDR1 LNHNV, CDR2 YYDKDF (reference sequence). The CDR3 sequence is 13 residues long. V lost 3 bases and J lost 2, with 8 bases in between. The chain's CDR3 is CATSRDGPYEQYF. DNA for the CDR3: TGTGCCACCAGCAGGGACGGACCCTACGAGCAGTACTTC. Complete variable domain (other parts from reference TRBV15 and TRBJ2-7): DAMVIQNPRYQVTQFGKPVTLSCSQTLNHNVMYWYQQKSSQAPKLLFHYYDKDFNNEADTPDNFQSRRPNTSFCFLDIRSPGLGDTAMYLCATSRDGPYEQYFGPGTRLTVT.

V is TRBV2 and J is TRBJ2-3; D is undetermined. Trimming removed 6 bases from V and 2 bases from J, with 6 bases in between. Germline CDR1 is SNHLY and CDR2 is FYNNEI. This CDR3 spans 12 amino acids. The CDR3 DNA follows: TGTGCCAGCAGGTCACACACAGATACGCAGTATTTT. Translated: CASRSHTDTQYF.

The count of this clone is one. The chain has TRBV2 and TRBJ1-5; the D is unclear. Trimming stripped 2 bases from V and 2 bases from J, with 13 bases between. The germline V gene encodes CDR1 SNHLY and CDR2 FYNNEI. The CDR3 sequence is 16 residues long. The CDR3 loop reads CASSEWPIYGNQPQHF. CDR3 coding DNA: TGTGCCAGCAGTGAATGGCCAATCTATGGCAATCAGCCCCAGCATTTT.

The chain uses TRBV30 and TRBJ2-1; D may match TRBD1 or TRBD2 (5 bases each). CDR3 length: 13 residues. V was shortened by 0 bases and J by 10 bases, with 13 bases between the two germline ends. Germline assignment: CDR1 GTSNPN and CDR2 SVGIG (reference sequence). CDR3 sequence (DNA): TGTGCCTGGAGTGTAAGTACCGGGACGGAGCAGTTCTTC. It encodes CAWSVSTGTEQFF.

V and J are TRBV13 and TRBJ2-7; TRBD2 aligns across 7 bases. Germline V lookup: CDR1 PRHDT, CDR2 FYEKMQ (reference sequence). The CDR3 is made up of 16 amino acids. With V trimmed by 1 base and J by 5 bases, 11 bases remained unmatched. The CDR3 region is CASSLVSGGSVDEQYV. The CDR3 nucleotides are TGTGCCAGCAGCTTAGTGTCTGGCGGGAGTGTGGACGAGCAGTACGTC.

The J gene is TRBJ1-2, the V gene TRBV7-2; D is unclear. Per the germline V gene, CDR1 is SGHTA and CDR2 is FQGNSA. V lost 4 bases to trimming and J lost 1 base, with 19 bases between them. CDR3 length: 17 amino acids. The CDR3 nucleotides read TGTGCCAGCAGCTCATTCCCGCCGGGCCTCAATAACTATGGCTACACCTTC. Translation: CASSSFPPGLNNYGYTF.

This chain connects TRBV4-3 to TRBJ2-3, with a weak D call TRBD2 (6 bases). The CDR3 has 13 residues. Deletions cut 0 bases from V and 8 bases from J, with 9 bases between. Germline loops: CDR1 LGHNA, CDR2 YSLEER. The CDR3 nucleotides read TGCGCCAGCAGCCAAGATGTGGAGGGTACGCAGTATTTT. Amino acids: CASSQDVEGTQYF.

The chain is built from TRBV11-3 and TRBJ1-1; D is unresolved. Trimming left V 6 bases short and J 1 base short, with 12 bases between. CDR3 length: 14 residues. Germline CDR1 SGHNT, CDR2 YENEEA. In DNA, the CDR3 is TGTGCCAGCAGTCGACGGAACGGGAACACTGAAGCTTTCTTT. Amino acid sequence: CASSRRNGNTEAFF.

The chain carries TRBV19 and TRBJ2-7; D remains ambiguous. Trimming cost V 3 bases and J 3 bases, with 9 bases left between them. The CDR3 is 13 residues long. Germline V gene lookup returns CDR1 LNHDA and CDR2 SQIVND (reference sequence). The CDR3 sequence is CASSMAANYEQYV. For the CDR3, the DNA is TGTGCCAGTAGTATGGCGGCAAACTACGAGCAGTACGTC.

This rearrangement joins TRBV4-3 to TRBJ2-4; perhaps TRBD2 as D (6 bases). V was cut by 5 bases and J by 6 bases, with 14 bases left in between. This CDR3 region has 14 residues. Germline V gene sequence: CDR1 LGHNA, CDR2 YSLEER. CDR3 amino acids: CASSSQTRGNIQYF. CDR3 DNA: TGCGCCAGCAGCTCCCAGACTAGGGGAAACATTCAGTACTTC.

This clone came up a few times. The chain joins TRBV27 to TRBJ2-3; 7 nucleotides line up with TRBD1. Germline V lookup: CDR1 MNHEY, CDR2 SMNVEV (reference sequence). With V trimmed by 5 bases and J by 0 bases, 8 bases remained unmatched. This CDR3 has 16 residues. CDR3 sequence reads: CASSILTGTSTDTQYF. Written as DNA, the CDR3 is TGTGCCAGCAGTATACTGACAGGGACCAGCACAGATACGCAGTATTTT.

The V gene is TRBV27, the J gene TRBJ2-3; no reliable D call. The CDR3 contains 13 residues. V dropped 11 bases and J dropped 1 base, with 13 bases sitting between them. The V gene's germline CDR1 is MNHEY and CDR2 SMNVEV (reference sequence). The CDR3 DNA is TGTGCCGGCCTGCCAGGTGGCACAGATACGCAGTATTTT. Translating gives CAGLPGGTDTQYF.

This sequence joins TRBV9 and TRBJ2-1, with 14 bases lining up with TRBD2. The CDR3 has 16 amino acids. Germline lookup yields CDR1 SGDLS and CDR2 YYNGEE. Trimming removed 3 bases from V and 9 bases from J; junction bases left unmatched: 8. The CDR3 sequence is CASSARTGTSGSEQFF. CDR3 nucleotide sequence: TGTGCCAGCAGCGCCCGGACGGGGACTAGCGGGAGTGAGCAGTTCTTC.

The chain combines TRBV5-1 with TRBJ1-6; 7 nucleotides align to TRBD1. Per the germline V gene, CDR1 is SGHRS and CDR2 is YFSETQ. There are 16 residues in the CDR3. Trimming took 4 bases from V and 5 from J; bases not matched to a gene: 9. This CDR3 is CASSRRDSINNSPLHF. CDR3 coding DNA: TGCGCCAGCAGCCGTCGGGACAGTATAAATAATTCACCCCTCCACTTT.

This clone has just one count. The V call is TRBV4-1, the J call TRBJ1-5, with 7 positions matching TRBD1. Unmatched junction bases numbered 6, after V lost 4 bases and J lost 6 bases. This CDR3 is built from 14 residues. CDR1 and CDR2 from the germline V gene are MGHRA and YSYEKL. Written as DNA, the CDR3 is TGCGCCAGCAGCCCCAGGGGGGTCGGTCAGCCCCAGCATTTT. Its protein is CASSPRGVGQPQHF.

This rearrangement joins TRBV19 to TRBJ2-2; TRBD2 might be the D (6 bases). Deletions cut 9 bases from V and 3 bases from J, with 17 bases between. The CDR3 runs to 15 residues. Per germline, CDR1 LNHDA and CDR2 SQIVND (reference sequence). CDR3 sequence: CASCRGLSDTGELFF. The CDR3 DNA reads TGTGCCAGCTGTAGGGGACTCTCGGACACCGGGGAGCTGTTTTTT.

V and J are TRBV7-2 and TRBJ2-5; D gene unclear. V was clipped by 3 bases and J by 4 bases, with 15 bases between them. Per germline, CDR1 SGHTA and CDR2 FQGNSA. This CDR3 has 15 residues. This CDR3 is CASSFRTANLETQYF. CDR3 in DNA: TGTGCCAGCAGCTTCCGGACCGCGAACCTAGAGACCCAGTACTTC. The variable domain in full, with the rest retrieved from reference TRBV7-2 and TRBJ2-5, is GAGVSQSPSNKVTEKGKDVELRCDPISGHTALYWYRQSLGQGLEFLIYFQGNSAPDKSGLPSDRFSAERTGGSVSTLTIQRTQQEDSAVYLCASSFRTANLETQYFGPGTRLLVL.

The rearrangement links TRBV6-6 to TRBJ2-5; TRBD1 matches at 9 bases. The V gene end was trimmed by 6 bases and the J gene end by 3 bases; junction bases not matched to a gene: 11. Per germline, CDR1 MNHNY and CDR2 SVGAGI (reference sequence). The CDR3 is made up of 16 amino acids. CDR3 region: CASSRDRDIWEETQYF. The CDR3 DNA follows: TGTGCCAGCAGCCGGGACAGGGACATATGGGAAGAGACCCAGTACTTC.